This T cell receptor (beta chain) came from a study of human thymus T cells. Findings of the study overall: Related research examined unrelated individuals and reported that their thymic repertoires overlapped highly.

This CDR3 is built from 16 residues. V lost 2 bases and J lost 0; bases outside the gene matches: 7. CDR1 is SGHDT and CDR2 is YYEEEE in the germline V gene. Resections were taken during corrective heart surgery, and the thymus tissue came from these. It was healthy Finnish infants having corrective surgery for congenital heart defects who were the donors. Assay: immunoSEQ multiplex PCR; the TCRdb copy retains only in-frame clones and omits some. The sample yields approximately 70,000 clones, about 95% seen once. In regard to this clone: Its antigen is currently unknown.

The origin of this receptor is a girl under three years old with a congenital heart defect but otherwise immunologically healthy. Source material: thymus tissue. This chain uses TRBV5-6 with TRBJ2-7; 8 nucleotides line up with TRBD1. The CDR3 reads CASSLSTGGYSYEQYF. CDR3 DNA: TGTGCCAGCAGCTTAAGCACAGGGGGGTACTCCTACGAGCAGTACTTC.